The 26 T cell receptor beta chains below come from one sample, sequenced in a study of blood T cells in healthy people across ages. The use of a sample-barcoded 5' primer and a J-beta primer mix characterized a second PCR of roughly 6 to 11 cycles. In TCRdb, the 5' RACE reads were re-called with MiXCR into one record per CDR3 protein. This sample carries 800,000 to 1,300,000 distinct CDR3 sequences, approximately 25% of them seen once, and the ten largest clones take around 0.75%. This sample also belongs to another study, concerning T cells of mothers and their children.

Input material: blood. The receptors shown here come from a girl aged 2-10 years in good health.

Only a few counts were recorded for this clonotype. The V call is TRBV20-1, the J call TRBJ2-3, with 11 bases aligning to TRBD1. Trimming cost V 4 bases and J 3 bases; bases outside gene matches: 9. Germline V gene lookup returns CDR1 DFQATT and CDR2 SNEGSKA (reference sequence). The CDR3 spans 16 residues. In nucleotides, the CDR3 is TGCAGTGCTATTGCCCTGGACAGGGGGCTGACAGATACGCAGTATTTT. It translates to CSAIALDRGLTDTQYF.

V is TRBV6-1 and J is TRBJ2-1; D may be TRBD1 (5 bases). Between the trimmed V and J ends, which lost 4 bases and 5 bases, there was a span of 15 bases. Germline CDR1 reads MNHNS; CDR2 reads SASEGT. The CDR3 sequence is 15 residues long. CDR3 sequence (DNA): TGTGCCAGCAGTGCGCCTCAGGACACCGACAATGAGCAGTTCTTC. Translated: CASSAPQDTDNEQFF.

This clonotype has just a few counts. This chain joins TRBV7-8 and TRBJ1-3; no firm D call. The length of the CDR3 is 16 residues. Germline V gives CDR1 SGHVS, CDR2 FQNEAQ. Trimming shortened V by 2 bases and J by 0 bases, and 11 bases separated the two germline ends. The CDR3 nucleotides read TGTGCCAGCAGCTTATGGCTACGGACCTCTGGAAACACCATATATTTT. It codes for CASSLWLRTSGNTIYF. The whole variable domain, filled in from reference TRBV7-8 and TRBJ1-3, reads GAGVSQSPRYKVAKRGQDVALRCDPISGHVSLFWYQQALGQGPEFLTYFQNEAQLDKSGLPSDRFFAERPEGSVSTLKIQRTQQEDSAVYLCASSLWLRTSGNTIYFGEGSWLTVV.

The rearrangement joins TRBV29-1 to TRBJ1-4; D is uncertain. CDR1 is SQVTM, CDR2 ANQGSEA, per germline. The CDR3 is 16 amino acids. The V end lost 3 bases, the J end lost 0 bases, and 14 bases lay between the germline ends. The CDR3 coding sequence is TGCAGCGTTGACCAAGATAACAGTGCAACTAATGAAAAACTGTTTTTT. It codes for CSVDQDNSATNEKLFF.

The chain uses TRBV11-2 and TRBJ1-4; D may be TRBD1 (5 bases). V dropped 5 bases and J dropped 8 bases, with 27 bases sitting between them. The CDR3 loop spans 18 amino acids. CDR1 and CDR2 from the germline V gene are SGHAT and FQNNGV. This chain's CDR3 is CASSENPEGSVWGEKLFF. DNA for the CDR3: TGTGCCAGCAGCGAGAACCCGGAGGGCTCCGTCTGGGGGGAAAAACTGTTTTTT. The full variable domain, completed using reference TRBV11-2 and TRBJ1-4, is EAGVAQSPRYKIIEKRQSVAFWCNPISGHATLYWYQQILGQGPKLLIQFQNNGVVDDSQLPKDRFSAERLKGVDSTLKIQPAKLEDSAVYLCASSENPEGSVWGEKLFFGSGTQLSVL.

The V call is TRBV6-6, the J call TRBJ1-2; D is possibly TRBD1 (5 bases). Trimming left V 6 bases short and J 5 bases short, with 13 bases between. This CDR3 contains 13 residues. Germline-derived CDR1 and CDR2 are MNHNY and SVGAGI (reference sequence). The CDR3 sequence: CASSPAGRYGYTF. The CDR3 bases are TGTGCCAGCAGCCCCGCAGGGAGGTATGGCTACACCTTC.

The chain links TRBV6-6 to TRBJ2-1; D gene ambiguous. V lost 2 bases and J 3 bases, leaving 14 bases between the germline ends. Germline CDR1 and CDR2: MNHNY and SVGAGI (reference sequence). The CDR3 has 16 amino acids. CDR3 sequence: CASSYTTDTFYNEQFF. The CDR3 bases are TGTGCCAGCAGTTACACGACGGATACATTCTACAATGAGCAGTTCTTC.

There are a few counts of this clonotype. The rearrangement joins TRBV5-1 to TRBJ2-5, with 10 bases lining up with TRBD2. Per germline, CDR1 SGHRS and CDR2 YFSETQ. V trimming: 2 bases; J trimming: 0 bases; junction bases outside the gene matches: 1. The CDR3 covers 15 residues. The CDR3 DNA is TGCGCCAGCAGCTTCACTAGCGGGGACCAAGAGACCCAGTACTTC. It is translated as CASSFTSGDQETQYF.

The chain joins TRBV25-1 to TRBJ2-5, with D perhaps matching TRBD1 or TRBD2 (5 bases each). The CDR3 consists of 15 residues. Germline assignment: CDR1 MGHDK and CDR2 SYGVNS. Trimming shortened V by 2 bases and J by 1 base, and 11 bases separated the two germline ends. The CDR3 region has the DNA TGTGCCAGCAGTGAAGATTGGGGGAGCCAAGAGACCCAGTACTTC. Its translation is CASSEDWGSQETQYF. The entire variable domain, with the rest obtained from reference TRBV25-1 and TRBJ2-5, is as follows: EADIYQTPRYLVIGTGKKITLECSQTMGHDKMYWYQQDPGMELHLIHYSYGVNSTEKGDLSSESTVSRIRTEHFPLTLESARPSHTSQYLCASSEDWGSQETQYFGPGTRLLVL.

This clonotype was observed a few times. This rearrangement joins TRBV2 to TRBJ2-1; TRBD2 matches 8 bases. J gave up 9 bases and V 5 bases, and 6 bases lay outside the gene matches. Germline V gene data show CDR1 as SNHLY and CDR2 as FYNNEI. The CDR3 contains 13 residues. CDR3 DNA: TGTGCCAGCAGTACCGGGACTAGTACTGAGCAGTTCTTC. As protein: CASSTGTSTEQFF.

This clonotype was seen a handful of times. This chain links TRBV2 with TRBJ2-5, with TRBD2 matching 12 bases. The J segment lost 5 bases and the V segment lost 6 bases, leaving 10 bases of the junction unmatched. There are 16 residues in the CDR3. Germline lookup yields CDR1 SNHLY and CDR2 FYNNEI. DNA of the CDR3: TGTGCCAGCAGGAAACCTAGCGGGGGGGCCGAGGAGACCCAGTACTTC. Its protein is CASRKPSGGAEETQYF. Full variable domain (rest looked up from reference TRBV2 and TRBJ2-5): EPEVTQTPSHQVTQMGQEVILRCVPISNHLYFYWYRQILGQKVEFLVSFYNNEISEKSEIFDDQFSVERPDGSNFTLKIRSTKLEDSAMYFCASRKPSGGAEETQYFGPGTRLLVL.

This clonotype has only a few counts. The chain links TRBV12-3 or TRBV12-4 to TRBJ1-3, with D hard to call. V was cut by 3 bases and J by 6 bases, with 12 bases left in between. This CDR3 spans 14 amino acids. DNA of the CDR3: TGTGCCAGCAGTTTGGGCAGCAGGAAAAACACCATATATTTT. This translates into CASSLGSRKNTIYF.

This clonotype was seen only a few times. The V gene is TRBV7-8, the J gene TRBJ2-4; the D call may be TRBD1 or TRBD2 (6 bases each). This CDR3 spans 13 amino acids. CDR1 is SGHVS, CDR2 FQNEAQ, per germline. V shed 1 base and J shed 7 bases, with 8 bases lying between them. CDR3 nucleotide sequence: TGTGCCAGCAGCTTAGAAGGGGGGAACATTCAGTACTTC. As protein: CASSLEGGNIQYF.

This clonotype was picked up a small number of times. For the CDR3, the DNA is TGCGCCAGCAGCCAAGATAGACAGGGGGACGAGCAGTACTTC. It translates to CASSQDRQGDEQYF. The chain links TRBV4-1 to TRBJ2-7; the match to TRBD1 covers 9 bases. CDR1 and CDR2 from the germline V gene are MGHRA and YSYEKL. This CDR3 region has 14 residues. The V segment lost 0 bases and the J segment 5 bases; nucleotides outside the gene matches: 2.

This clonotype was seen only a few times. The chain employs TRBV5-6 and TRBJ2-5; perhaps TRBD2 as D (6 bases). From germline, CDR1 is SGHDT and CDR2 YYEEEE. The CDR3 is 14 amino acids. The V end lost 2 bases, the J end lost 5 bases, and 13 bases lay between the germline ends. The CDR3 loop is CASSFRESAETQYF. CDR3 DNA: TGTGCCAGCAGCTTCCGGGAGTCCGCTGAGACCCAGTACTTC.

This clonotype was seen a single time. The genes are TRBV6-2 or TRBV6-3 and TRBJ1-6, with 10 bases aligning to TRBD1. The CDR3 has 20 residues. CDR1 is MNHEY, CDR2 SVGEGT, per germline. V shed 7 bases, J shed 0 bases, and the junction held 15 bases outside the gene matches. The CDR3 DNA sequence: TGTGCCAGCACCGCGGCCGGGACAGGGGATTTAAGCTCCTATAATTCACCCCTCCACTTT. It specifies CASTAAGTGDLSSYNSPLHF.

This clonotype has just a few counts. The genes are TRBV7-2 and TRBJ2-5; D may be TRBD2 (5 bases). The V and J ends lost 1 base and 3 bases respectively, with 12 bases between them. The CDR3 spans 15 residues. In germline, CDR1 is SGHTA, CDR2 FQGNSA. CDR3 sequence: CASSLVGPSKETQYF. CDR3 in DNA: TGTGCCAGCAGCTTAGTTGGTCCTAGCAAAGAGACCCAGTACTTC.

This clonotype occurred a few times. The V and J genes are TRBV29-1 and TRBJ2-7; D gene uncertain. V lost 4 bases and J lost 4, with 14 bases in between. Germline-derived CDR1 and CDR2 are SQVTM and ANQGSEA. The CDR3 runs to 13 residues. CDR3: CSVVWHGAYEQYF. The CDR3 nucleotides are TGCAGCGTTGTATGGCACGGAGCTTACGAGCAGTACTTC.

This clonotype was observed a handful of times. The CDR3 sequence is CASSWGRNSNSPLHF. In DNA, the CDR3 is TGTGCCAGCAGTTGGGGTCGGAATTCCAATTCACCCCTCCACTTT. The gene calls are TRBV12-3 or TRBV12-4 and TRBJ1-6; D is ambiguous. The V and J ends lost 4 bases and 7 bases respectively, with 14 bases between them. This CDR3 contains 15 residues.

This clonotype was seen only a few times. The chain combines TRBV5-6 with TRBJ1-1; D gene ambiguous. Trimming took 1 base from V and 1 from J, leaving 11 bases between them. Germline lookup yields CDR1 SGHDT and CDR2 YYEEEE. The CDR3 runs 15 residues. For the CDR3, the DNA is TGTGCCAGCAGCTTGTTAGGGCTAGCGAACACTGAAGCTTTCTTT. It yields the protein CASSLLGLANTEAFF.

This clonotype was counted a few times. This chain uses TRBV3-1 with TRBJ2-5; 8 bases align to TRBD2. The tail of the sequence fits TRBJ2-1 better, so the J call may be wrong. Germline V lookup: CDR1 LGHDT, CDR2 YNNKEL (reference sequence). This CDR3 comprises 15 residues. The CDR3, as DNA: TGTGCCAGCAGCTTTATCAGCGGGAGAATCAATGAGCAGTTCTTC. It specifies CASSFISGRINEQFF.

CDR3 nucleotides: TGTGCCTTCCAACCACAGAGCTCTTATGGCTACACCTTC. It yields the protein CAFQPQSSYGYTF. V is TRBV2 and J is TRBJ1-2; unclear D gene. V was cut by 11 bases and J by 5 bases, with 18 bases left in between. Germline CDR1 reads SNHLY; CDR2 reads FYNNEI. The CDR3 runs 13 residues.

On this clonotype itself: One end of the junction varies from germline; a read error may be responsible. The CDR3 sequence: CASSFRDRPTDTRYF. CDR3 coding DNA: TGTGCCAGCAGTTTCCGGGACAGACCCACAGATACGCGGTATTTT. The chain couples TRBV28 to TRBJ2-3; 7 bases align to TRBD1. Germline assignment: CDR1 MDHEN and CDR2 SYDVKM. The CDR3 has 15 amino acids.

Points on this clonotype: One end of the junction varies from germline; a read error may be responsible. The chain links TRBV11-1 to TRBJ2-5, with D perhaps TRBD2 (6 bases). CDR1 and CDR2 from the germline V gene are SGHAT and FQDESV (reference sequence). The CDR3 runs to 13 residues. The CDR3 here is CASSFVRREIQYF. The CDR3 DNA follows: TGTGCCAGCAGCTTCGTGAGGAGGGAGATCCAGTACTTC.

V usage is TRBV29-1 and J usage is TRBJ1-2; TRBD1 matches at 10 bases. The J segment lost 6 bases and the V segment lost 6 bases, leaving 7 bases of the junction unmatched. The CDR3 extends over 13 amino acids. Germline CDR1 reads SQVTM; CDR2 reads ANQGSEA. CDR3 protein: CSVQTGGANGYTF. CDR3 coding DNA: TGCAGCGTCCAGACAGGGGGCGCAAATGGCTACACCTTC.

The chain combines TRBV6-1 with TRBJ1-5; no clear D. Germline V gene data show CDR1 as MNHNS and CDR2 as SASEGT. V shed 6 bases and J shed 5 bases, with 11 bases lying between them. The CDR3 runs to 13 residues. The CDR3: CASRWTDDQPQHF. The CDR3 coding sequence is TGTGCCAGCAGGTGGACGGACGATCAGCCCCAGCATTTT.